This TCR beta chain was sequenced during a study of CD8+CD57+ T cells in acquired aplastic anemia. This clonotype was observed at least ten times. Its antigen is unknown. Profiles of TCR beta VDJ and CDR3 were generated from a genomic DNA template. TCRdb redid the calling of the reads with MiXCR, one entry per CDR3 protein. In the table there are 200,000 to 250,000 distinct CDR3 sequences, approximately 45% of which are singletons. Whoever was chosen for sequencing had shown CD8+CD57+ cell expansion by flow cytometry. Whole-study results and caveats: Patients did not significantly differ from controls in CD8+ Simpson's diversity.

The V gene end was trimmed by 5 bases and the J gene end by 3 bases; junction bases not matched to a gene: 10. The CDR3 runs 15 residues. The germline V gene encodes CDR1 PRHDT and CDR2 FYEKMQ (reference sequence). The TCR comes from a human donor with aplastic anemia. The sample consisted of sorted CD4+, CD8+, or CD8+CD57+ T cells (not recorded which) from PBMCs. This rearrangement joins TRBV13 to TRBJ2-7; 7 bases are a match to TRBD1. The CDR3 loop is CASSGGTGQYYEQYF. CDR3 in DNA: TGTGCCAGCAGCGGGGGAACGGGACAGTACTACGAGCAGTACTTC.